The 28 T cell receptor beta chains presented below share a single source sample, sequenced in a study of human T cells and chemical hapten exposure. Time point here: patch test 3, about 24 weeks after DPC sensitization. Treatment indicated: therapeutic diphenylcyclopropenone sensitization with weekly scalp DPC. In TCRdb, the RACE reads were re-called with MiXCR into one record per CDR3 protein. The sample includes more than 150,000 distinct CDR3 sequences, around 23% of them seen just once. The sequences come from whole blood, collected in connection with sensitization to the hapten diphenylcyclopropenone (DPC). The receptors were sampled from a woman aged 40-49 years with alopecia areata. Some clones in this sample may be carry-over from other donors' samples.

In its sample, this clonotype was seen a few times. This chain joins TRBV27 and TRBJ1-1, with a tentative D call TRBD1 (5 bases). The germline CDR1 and CDR2 sequences are MNHEY and SMNVEV (reference sequence). The length of the CDR3 is 15 residues. V lost 1 base, J lost 1 base, and 10 bases lay in between. CDR3 in DNA: TGTGCCAGCAGTTTATTTGGACACCAGAACACTGAAGCTTTCTTT. Translating gives CASSLFGHQNTEAFF.

This clonotype came up a few times. The gene calls are TRBV29-1 and TRBJ1-2, with TRBD1 as a possible D gene (6 bases). From germline, CDR1 is SQVTM and CDR2 ANQGSEA. V dropped 6 bases and J dropped 0 bases, with 11 bases sitting between them. This CDR3 is built from 13 residues. CDR3 nucleotide sequence: TGCAGCGTGACCGGGACACCTAACTATGGCTACACCTTC. Translation gives CSVTGTPNYGYTF.

The chain uses TRBV29-1 and TRBJ2-1; 8 bases fit TRBD2. Germline V gene lookup returns CDR1 SQVTM and CDR2 ANQGSEA. The CDR3 contains 13 residues. Trimming removed 6 bases from V and 2 bases from J; junction bases left unmatched: 3. The CDR3 here is CSVRGEAYNEQFF. The CDR3 nucleotides are TGCAGCGTGCGGGGGGAGGCCTACAATGAGCAGTTCTTC.

This clonotype was seen a few times. This rearrangement joins TRBV6-5 to TRBJ2-7; unclear D gene. CDR3 length: 16 residues. Germline V lookup: CDR1 MNHEY, CDR2 SVGAGI. The V gene lost 4 bases and the J gene lost 3 bases, with 19 bases spanning the gap. In DNA, the CDR3 is TGTGCCAGCAGTTTGAATGGAGTTCCAGGCTACTACGAGCAGTACTTC. Translation gives CASSLNGVPGYYEQYF.

The table lists this clonotype with a few counts. The chain links TRBV5-8 to TRBJ1-4; tentatively, D is TRBD1 (6 bases). V lost 4 bases and J 3 bases, leaving 13 bases between the germline ends. The CDR3 contains 15 residues. Germline lookup yields CDR1 SGHTS and CDR2 YDEGEE. CDR3: CASSGRTAPNEKLFF. The CDR3 coding sequence is TGTGCCAGCAGCGGAAGGACAGCCCCTAATGAAAAACTGTTTTTT.

V is TRBV10-3 and J is TRBJ2-7; no reliable D call. Germline CDR1 and CDR2: ENHRY and SYGVKD. V shed 0 bases and J shed 0 bases, with 12 bases lying between them. CDR3 length: 16 amino acids. CDR3 sequence (DNA): TGTGCCATCAGTGAGTCAGGGATTTCCAGCTCCTACGAGCAGTACTTC. Its translation is CAISESGISSSYEQYF.

The sample holds a few counts of this clonotype. The V gene is TRBV2, the J gene TRBJ1-4; D not resolved. Trimming removed 3 bases at V and 7 bases at J, with 6 bases between. The CDR3 length is 12 residues. The germline V gene encodes CDR1 SNHLY and CDR2 FYNNEI. The CDR3 region has the DNA TGTGCCAGCAGTGACGAGGCTGAAAAACTGTTTTTT. As protein: CASSDEAEKLFF.

This sequence joins TRBV7-2 and TRBJ1-1; tentative D call: TRBD1 (6 bases). Trimming took off 8 bases at V and 7 bases at J, with 20 bases between the two ends. The CDR3 sequence is 14 residues long. CDR1 and CDR2 (germline): SGHTA, FQGNSA. CDR3 nucleotides: TGTGCCAGCGGATTGCGGGAGGGGGGTATTGAAGCTTTCTTT. It yields the protein CASGLREGGIEAFF. The whole variable domain, remainder taken from reference TRBV7-2 and TRBJ1-1, is GAGVSQSPSNKVTEKGKDVELRCDPISGHTALYWYRQSLGQGLEFLIYFQGNSAPDKSGLPSDRFSAERTGGSVSTLTIQRTQQEDSAVYLCASGLREGGIEAFFGQGTRLTVV.

This clonotype was recorded many times. The chain has TRBV20-1 and TRBJ1-4; TRBD1 matches at 8 bases. The CDR3 has 12 amino acids. Germline V gene sequence: CDR1 DFQATT, CDR2 SNEGSKA (reference sequence). The CDR3: CSIRGPDEKLFF. The CDR3 DNA sequence: TGCAGCATCAGGGGGCCGGATGAAAAACTGTTTTTT.

V gene TRBV27 combines with J gene TRBJ1-4, with a possible D match to TRBD1 (6 bases). The CDR3 runs to 18 residues. Deletions cut 5 bases from V and 0 bases from J, with 19 bases between. Germline lookup yields CDR1 MNHEY and CDR2 SMNVEV (reference sequence). In nucleotides, the CDR3 is TGTGCCAGCAGTACCACCCTCCGGGACAAGACAACTAATGAAAAACTGTTTTTT. Translated, it gives CASSTTLRDKTTNEKLFF.

This clonotype appeared a few times. This chain uses TRBV29-1 with TRBJ2-7, with D hard to call. The CDR3 contains 12 residues. V lost 4 bases, J lost 7 bases, and 14 bases lay in between. Germline-derived CDR1 and CDR2 are SQVTM and ANQGSEA. The CDR3 DNA sequence: TGCAGCGTTGCAGAACGTTTGTGGGAGCAGTACTTC. It encodes CSVAERLWEQYF.

This clonotype appeared a few times. The chain recombines TRBV20-1 with TRBJ2-7; 10 bases are shared with TRBD2. The CDR3 runs 14 residues. CDR1 is DFQATT and CDR2 is SNEGSKA in the germline V gene (reference sequence). V gave up 3 bases and J gave up 5 bases; unmatched junction bases: 7. The CDR3 spells CSARGLAYINEQYF. The CDR3 DNA is TGCAGTGCTAGGGGACTAGCGTACATCAACGAGCAGTACTTC.

The rearrangement joins TRBV12-3 or TRBV12-4 to TRBJ1-2; weak D call: TRBD1 (6 bases). Trimming stripped 5 bases from V and 2 bases from J, with 21 bases between. The CDR3 runs to 17 residues. CDR3 nucleotide sequence: TGTGCCAGCAGTCCGCCCCGGGGGAGCAGGGGCAACTATGGCTACACCTTC. This encodes CASSPPRGSRGNYGYTF.

The chain combines TRBV29-1 with TRBJ2-7; TRBD2 aligns across 7 bases. Germline lookup yields CDR1 SQVTM and CDR2 ANQGSEA. Germline trimming cut 7 bases from V and 4 bases from J; bases unmatched to any gene: 4. CDR3 length: 11 amino acids. The CDR3 coding sequence is TGCAGCGGCGGGGAGGGGTACGAGCAGTACTTC. This codes for CSGGEGYEQYF.

This sequence joins TRBV6-6 and TRBJ1-6; D perhaps matches TRBD1 (6 bases). The CDR3 loop spans 15 amino acids. Germline loops: CDR1 MNHNY, CDR2 SVGAGI (reference sequence). The V and J ends lost 2 bases and 4 bases respectively, with 9 bases between them. The CDR3 bases are TGTGCCAGCAGTTACGGGACACCTTATAATTCACCCCTCCACTTT. Translating it yields CASSYGTPYNSPLHF.

This clonotype has ten or more counts. The rearrangement joins TRBV7-2 to TRBJ2-7; no firm D call. The CDR3 sequence is 11 residues long. Germline lookup yields CDR1 SGHTA and CDR2 FQGNSA. V was cut by 3 bases and J by 3 bases, with 3 bases left in between. The CDR3, as DNA: TGTGCCAGCAGCTTGTACTACGAGCAGTACTTC. Translation gives CASSLYYEQYF.

This clonotype showed up just a few times. This chain links TRBV28 with TRBJ1-4; possibly TRBD1 for D (5 bases). The germline V gene encodes CDR1 MDHEN and CDR2 SYDVKM. V was pared by 6 bases and J by 4 bases, with 6 bases between. This CDR3 is 12 amino acids long. The CDR3 sequence is CASRGDNEKLFF. Written as DNA, the CDR3 is TGTGCCAGCAGGGGGGATAATGAAAAACTGTTTTTT. The whole variable domain, remainder taken from reference TRBV28 and TRBJ1-4, is DVKVTQSSRYLVKRTGEKVFLECVQDMDHENMFWYRQDPGLGLRLIYFSYDVKMKEKGDIPEGYSVSREKKERFSLILESASTNQTSMYLCASRGDNEKLFFGSGTQLSVL.

This chain connects TRBV7-9 to TRBJ2-7, with 9 bases lining up with TRBD2. J was trimmed by 7 bases and V by 6 bases; bases with no gene match: 16. Germline CDR1 SEHNR, CDR2 FQNEAQ (reference sequence). This CDR3 is 16 amino acids long. This chain's CDR3 is CASRPRTAGGLEEQYF. The CDR3 DNA follows: TGTGCCAGCAGACCCAGAACGGCGGGAGGGCTTGAAGAGCAGTACTTC.

In its sample, this clonotype was seen a few times. The rearrangement joins TRBV20-1 to TRBJ1-2; no reliable D call. This CDR3 region has 11 residues. Deletions cut 1 base from V and 5 bases from J, with 5 bases between. The V gene's germline CDR1 is DFQATT and CDR2 SNEGSKA (reference sequence). This CDR3 reads CSARGIYGYTF. In DNA, the CDR3 is TGCAGTGCTAGAGGGATATATGGCTACACCTTC.

This clonotype was recorded a few times. The chain employs TRBV29-1 and TRBJ1-1, with a tentative D call TRBD1 (6 bases). The CDR3 covers 14 residues. Germline V CDR1 and CDR2: SQVTM, ANQGSEA. The V gene lost 5 bases and the J gene lost 0 bases, with 13 bases spanning the gap. CDR3 in DNA: TGCAGCGTTAGTCCCAGGGGCCTGAACACTGAAGCTTTCTTT. Protein sequence: CSVSPRGLNTEAFF.

This clonotype was counted between two and nine times. The gene calls are TRBV7-8 and TRBJ1-5; possibly TRBD1 for D (5 bases). V was pared by 2 bases and J by 6 bases, with 14 bases between. The CDR3 sequence is 15 residues long. Looked up from germline, CDR1 is SGHVS and CDR2 is FQNEAQ. The CDR3 bases are TGTGCCAGCAGCTTAAGGGGCCAGGGTCGTCAGCCCCAGCATTTT. This gives the protein CASSLRGQGRQPQHF.

This chain uses TRBV27 with TRBJ2-7, with D possibly being TRBD1 or TRBD2 (5 bases each). The CDR3 is 13 residues long. Germline V lookup: CDR1 MNHEY, CDR2 SMNVEV (reference sequence). V was trimmed by 3 bases and J by 6 bases, leaving 12 bases between them. The CDR3 reads CASSFLSRGEQYF. The CDR3 bases are TGTGCCAGCAGTTTTCTCTCGAGGGGCGAGCAGTACTTC.

This clonotype showed up just a few times. The chain uses TRBV29-1 and TRBJ2-5; 12 nucleotides agree with TRBD2. The CDR3 extends over 13 amino acids. V shed 7 bases, J shed 5 bases, and the junction held 5 bases outside the gene matches. Germline CDR1 and CDR2: SQVTM and ANQGSEA. CDR3 sequence (DNA): TGCAGCGGGACTAGCGGGATTGAGGAGACCCAGTACTTC. Amino acid sequence: CSGTSGIEETQYF.

J is TRBJ2-5 and V is TRBV20-1; TRBD2 matches at 7 bases. The CDR3 runs to 15 residues. Trimming removed 5 bases from V and 5 bases from J; junction bases left unmatched: 14. Germline V gene lookup returns CDR1 DFQATT and CDR2 SNEGSKA (reference sequence). CDR3: CSAASQTSIGETQYF. The CDR3 nucleotides are TGCAGTGCTGCCTCCCAGACTAGCATTGGGGAGACCCAGTACTTC.

This CDR3 is CASSRRLAGGGEQYF. In nucleotides, the CDR3 is TGTGCCAGCAGTCGAAGACTAGCGGGAGGGGGGGAGCAGTACTTC. The chain carries TRBV12-3 or TRBV12-4 and TRBJ2-7, with 14 bases identical to TRBD2. Trimming at V came to 5 bases and at J to 7 bases, leaving 7 bases not matched to a gene. This CDR3 comprises 15 residues.

The gene calls are TRBV29-1 and TRBJ1-1; perhaps TRBD1 as D (6 bases). Germline lookup yields CDR1 SQVTM and CDR2 ANQGSEA. This CDR3 has 13 amino acids. The V end lost 7 bases, the J end lost 2 bases, and 14 bases lay between the germline ends. This CDR3 is CSASIQGNTEAFF. In DNA form, the CDR3 reads TGCAGCGCATCTATACAGGGTAACACTGAAGCTTTCTTT.

This clonotype occurred many times. The rearrangement uses TRBV12-3 or TRBV12-4 and TRBJ2-7, with D hard to call. CDR3 size: 15 residues. Trimming shortened V by 2 bases and J by 2 bases, and 13 bases separated the two germline ends. CDR3 nucleotide sequence: TGTGCCAGCAGTTTAAGGTCCCAGGACCCCTACGAGCAGTACTTC. Translated: CASSLRSQDPYEQYF.

In its sample, this clonotype was seen once. This chain links TRBV25-1 with TRBJ2-3; a possible D gene is TRBD1 (6 bases). The CDR3 contains 15 residues. Trimming removed 5 bases from V and 4 bases from J, with 16 bases in between. Germline CDR1 is MGHDK and CDR2 is SYGVNS. CDR3: CASSWGPENSDTQYF. CDR3 DNA: TGTGCCAGCAGTTGGGGGCCTGAGAATTCAGATACGCAGTATTTT.